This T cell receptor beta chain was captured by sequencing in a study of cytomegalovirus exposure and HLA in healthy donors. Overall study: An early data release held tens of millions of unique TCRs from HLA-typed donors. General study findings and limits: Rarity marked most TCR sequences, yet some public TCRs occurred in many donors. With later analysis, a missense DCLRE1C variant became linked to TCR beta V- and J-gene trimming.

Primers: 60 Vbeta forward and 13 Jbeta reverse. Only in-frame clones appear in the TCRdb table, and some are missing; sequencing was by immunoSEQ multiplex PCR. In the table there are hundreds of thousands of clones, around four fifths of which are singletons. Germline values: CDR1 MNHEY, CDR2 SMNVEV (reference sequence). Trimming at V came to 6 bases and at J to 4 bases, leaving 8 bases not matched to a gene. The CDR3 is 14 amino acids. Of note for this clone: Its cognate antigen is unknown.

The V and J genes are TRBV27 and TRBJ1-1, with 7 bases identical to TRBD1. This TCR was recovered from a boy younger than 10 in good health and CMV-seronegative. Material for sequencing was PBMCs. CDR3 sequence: CASRQGGSGTEAFF. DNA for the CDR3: TGTGCCAGCAGGCAGGGGGGAAGTGGCACTGAAGCTTTCTTT.